Each of the 32 T cell receptor beta chains below was sequenced from the same sample in a study of blood T cell repertoires in COVID-19. Clones were read by immunoSEQ multiplex PCR, and TCRdb kept only the in-frame ones, dropping some. The sample yields hundreds of thousands of clones, 83% seen once. The sequenced sample was PBMCs or T cells enriched from blood (not recorded which). The source of these receptors is a woman between 45 and 60 years old who had been exposed to COVID-19.

V usage is TRBV12-3 or TRBV12-4 and J usage is TRBJ1-2; no clear D gene. V gave up 6 bases and J gave up 4 bases, with 6 bases separating them. The CDR3 covers 11 residues. The CDR3 loop is CASSGFYGYTF. CDR3 nucleotides: TGTGCCAGCAGCGGGTTCTATGGCTACACCTTC.

This sequence joins TRBV5-4 and TRBJ1-6, with D hard to call. This CDR3 has 13 residues. Germline V gives CDR1 SGHNT, CDR2 YYREEE (reference sequence). Trimming stripped 1 base from V and 6 bases from J, with 5 bases between. The DNA of the CDR3 is TGTGCCAGCAGCTTGACGGGTAATTCACCCCTCCACTTT. This sequence encodes CASSLTGNSPLHF.

The chain links TRBV10-3 to TRBJ2-7; TRBD2 aligns across 7 bases. V lost 10 bases, J lost 5 bases, and 8 bases stayed unmatched. Germline assignment: CDR1 ENHRY and CDR2 SYGVKD. The CDR3 covers 12 residues. The CDR3: CATLGGKNEQYF. DNA for the CDR3: TGTGCCACCCTGGGGGGGAAAAACGAGCAGTACTTC.

This clone appeared once. The V call is TRBV18, the J call TRBJ1-2; 10 bases line up with TRBD1. The V gene end was trimmed by 5 bases and the J gene end by 8 bases; junction bases not matched to a gene: 8. The CDR3 loop spans 14 amino acids. Germline values: CDR1 KGHSH, CDR2 LQKENI. The CDR3, as DNA: TGTGCCAGCTCATCGAGGACAGGGGGAGAGGGCTACACCTTC. Its translation: CASSSRTGGEGYTF.

CDR3 amino acids: CAIQTGGNTEAFF. DNA for the CDR3: TGTGCCATCCAGACAGGGGGGAACACTGAAGCTTTCTTT. This sequence joins TRBV10-3 and TRBJ1-1, with 9 bases that match TRBD1. The length of the CDR3 is 13 residues. V was pared by 8 bases and J by 1 base, with 2 bases of the junction left unmatched. Germline V gene lookup returns CDR1 ENHRY and CDR2 SYGVKD.

This sequence joins TRBV6-6 and TRBJ1-1; TRBD1 agrees at 8 bases. The V and J ends lost 2 bases and 11 bases, in that order; junction bases with no gene match: 7. The CDR3 length is 13 residues. Germline CDR1 and CDR2: MNHNY and SVGAGI (reference sequence). The CDR3 here is CASSYTGGQRAFF. CDR3 DNA sequence: TGTGCCAGCAGTTACACAGGGGGACAACGCGCTTTCTTT.

The rearrangement joins TRBV10-3 to TRBJ1-5; no firm D call. In germline, CDR1 is ENHRY, CDR2 SYGVKD. V was shortened by 5 bases and J by 0 bases, with 5 bases between the two germline ends. CDR3 length: 13 amino acids. CDR3 protein: CAISRDSNQPQHF. Here the CDR3 DNA reads TGTGCCATCAGTAGAGATAGCAATCAGCCCCAGCATTTT.

V and J are TRBV5-6 and TRBJ1-5; 7 nucleotides agree with TRBD1. The CDR3 length is 14 residues. CDR1 SGHDT and CDR2 YYEEEE come from the germline V gene. J was trimmed by 6 bases and V by 4 bases; bases with no gene match: 7. CDR3 sequence (DNA): TGTGCCAGCAGCACCAAACAGGGGAGTCAGCCCCAGCATTTT. Amino acid sequence: CASSTKQGSQPQHF.

V gene TRBV4-3 combines with J gene TRBJ1-1; D gene ambiguous. This CDR3 has 14 amino acids. The V end was cut by 1 base, the J end by 0 bases, with 6 bases between. From germline, CDR1 is LGHNA and CDR2 YSLEER. This chain's CDR3 is CASSQGSMNTEAFF. As DNA, the CDR3 is TGCGCCAGCAGCCAAGGCAGTATGAACACTGAAGCTTTCTTT.

J is TRBJ2-7 and V is TRBV7-2, with 7 bases lining up with TRBD2. This CDR3 comprises 15 residues. Looked up from germline, CDR1 is SGHTA and CDR2 is FQGNSA. V lost 4 bases, J lost 3 bases, and 9 bases stayed unmatched. Here the CDR3 DNA reads TGTGCCAGCAGCTCGAATGGCGGGGGACTCTACGAGCAGTACTTC. This encodes CASSSNGGGLYEQYF.

The chain has TRBV5-1 and TRBJ2-7; the D is unclear. Germline values: CDR1 SGHRS, CDR2 YFSETQ. Trimming left V 6 bases short and J 7 bases short, with 23 bases between. CDR3 length: 15 residues. CDR3 sequence: CASTLSSTPTREQYF. The CDR3 DNA sequence: TGCGCCAGCACCCTATCTTCGACACCTACCAGGGAGCAGTACTTC.

In its sample, this clone was seen once. Other DNA sequences of this sample code for an identical CDR3. V and J are TRBV18 and TRBJ1-1; 11 bases agree with TRBD1. The CDR3 runs 14 residues. Looked up from germline, CDR1 is KGHSH and CDR2 is LQKENI. V was pared by 3 bases and J by 5 bases, with 2 bases of the junction left unmatched. This CDR3 is CASSPGTGGTEAFF. CDR3 in DNA: TGTGCCAGCTCACCGGGGACAGGGGGGACTGAAGCTTTCTTT.

The chain links TRBV28 to TRBJ2-5, with TRBD2 matching over 12 bases. Germline V gene data show CDR1 as MDHEN and CDR2 as SYDVKM. V lost 5 bases to trimming and J lost 4 bases; unmatched junction nucleotides: 8. The CDR3 loop spans 16 amino acids. The CDR3 DNA follows: TGTGCCAGCAGTGGCCCTTCGACTAGCGGGGGAGAGACCCAGTACTTC. Amino acids: CASSGPSTSGGETQYF.

This chain uses TRBV9 with TRBJ2-5; no reliable D call. The CDR3 extends over 12 amino acids. Trimming cost V 0 bases and J 5 bases, with 5 bases left between them. The germline gives CDR1 SGDLS, CDR2 YYNGEE. The CDR3 protein is CASSVAAETQYF. CDR3 nucleotides: TGTGCCAGCAGCGTAGCTGCGGAGACCCAGTACTTC.

This clone has just one count. This chain connects TRBV28 to TRBJ1-2; D uncertain. Trimming left V 3 bases short and J 0 bases short, with 14 bases between. CDR3 size: 16 residues. The germline V gene has CDR1 MDHEN and CDR2 SYDVKM. The CDR3 DNA is TGTGCCAGCAGTTTTATTGGCGGGCCGACTAACTATGGCTACACCTTC. It translates to CASSFIGGPTNYGYTF.

V and J are TRBV5-4 and TRBJ1-6, with D unresolved. V was cut by 0 bases and J by 10 bases, with 14 bases left in between. This CDR3 is built from 15 residues. The V gene's germline CDR1 is SGHNT and CDR2 YYREEE (reference sequence). As DNA, the CDR3 is TGTGCCAGCAGCTTGGCCAACAGCCCGGGGTCACCCCTCCACTTT. Protein product: CASSLANSPGSPLHF.

Details on this clone: The same CDR3 also results from other DNA sequences found in this sample. The J gene is TRBJ1-1, the V gene TRBV6-2 or TRBV6-3; D is ambiguous. The CDR3 sequence is 14 residues long. The germline CDR1 and CDR2 sequences are MNHEY and SVGEGT. V was cut by 0 bases and J by 5 bases, with 10 bases left in between. The CDR3 coding sequence is TGTGCCAGCAGTTACTCGGGCGGGAGGACTGAAGCTTTCTTT. Its translation: CASSYSGGRTEAFF.

The V call is TRBV28, the J call TRBJ1-2, with D hard to call. The CDR3 runs to 13 residues. Trimming stripped 8 bases from V and 2 bases from J, with 12 bases between. Germline V gene lookup returns CDR1 MDHEN and CDR2 SYDVKM. CDR3 sequence reads: CASQIPLNYGYTF. The CDR3 coding sequence is TGTGCCAGCCAGATCCCACTAAACTATGGCTACACCTTC.

The chain is built from TRBV7-8 and TRBJ2-2, with TRBD1 identical over 8 bases. V lost 1 base and J lost 6; bases outside the gene matches: 10. The CDR3 length is 17 residues. Germline V CDR1 and CDR2: SGHVS, FQNEAQ. CDR3 bases: TGTGCCAGCAGCTTAGGGGCAGGGGGCGTTTACGCCGGGGAGCTGTTTTTT. It yields the protein CASSLGAGGVYAGELFF.

The CDR3 region has the DNA TGCGCCAGCAGTGAGCTCCTAGGGACAGGGGTTGATGGCTACACCTTC. Residues: CASSELLGTGVDGYTF. The V gene is TRBV10-2, the J gene TRBJ1-2; 10 bases map to TRBD1. The CDR3 spans 16 residues. CDR1 is WSHSY and CDR2 is SAAADI in the germline V gene. Trimming took 2 bases from V and 6 from J; bases not matched to a gene: 9.

The V gene is TRBV5-1, the J gene TRBJ2-5, with a tentative D call TRBD2 (5 bases). The germline V and J ends were trimmed by 1 base and 3 bases, with 16 bases remaining between them. The CDR3 covers 16 residues. Germline V gene data show CDR1 as SGHRS and CDR2 as YFSETQ. CDR3 amino acids: CASSLTSAGREETQYF. The CDR3 DNA reads as TGCGCCAGCAGCTTGACGAGTGCGGGCCGGGAAGAGACCCAGTACTTC. Full variable domain (missing parts from reference TRBV5-1 and TRBJ2-5): KAGVTQTPRYLIKTRGQQVTLSCSPISGHRSVSWYQQTPGQGLQFLFEYFSETQRNKGNFPGRFSGRQFSNSRSEMNVSTLELGDSALYLCASSLTSAGREETQYFGPGTRLLVL.

This clone was seen only a few times. This sequence joins TRBV27 and TRBJ1-1, with D perhaps matching TRBD1 (5 bases). The germline V gene encodes CDR1 MNHEY and CDR2 SMNVEV (reference sequence). Trimming left V 6 bases short and J 0 bases short, with 17 bases between. The CDR3 spans 16 residues. CDR3 sequence reads: CASSRGTELLNTEAFF. As DNA, the CDR3 is TGTGCCAGCAGCCGGGGGACCGAACTCTTGAACACTGAAGCTTTCTTT.

The sample holds a few counts of this clone. The chain carries TRBV2 and TRBJ1-5; weak D call: TRBD1 (5 bases). V shed 7 bases and J shed 0 bases, with 10 bases lying between them. Germline assignment: CDR1 SNHLY and CDR2 FYNNEI. There are 14 residues in the CDR3. CDR3 protein: CASIQQDSNQPQHF. CDR3 in DNA: TGTGCCAGCATCCAACAGGATAGCAATCAGCCCCAGCATTTT.

The chain couples TRBV18 to TRBJ1-1, with 9 bases that match TRBD1. Germline V gives CDR1 KGHSH, CDR2 LQKENI. CDR3 length: 14 amino acids. V was clipped by 2 bases and J by 5 bases; unmatched bases: 3. The CDR3 DNA follows: TGTGCCAGCTCACCAAGACAGGGGGAAACTGAAGCTTTCTTT. Its translation is CASSPRQGETEAFF.

This clone was counted once. The rearrangement uses TRBV7-8 and TRBJ2-2; no firm D call. V shed 0 bases and J shed 6 bases, with 8 bases lying between them. The CDR3 totals 14 residues. Germline V CDR1 and CDR2: SGHVS, FQNEAQ. CDR3 sequence: CASSLAGSPGELFF. CDR3 sequence (DNA): TGTGCCAGCAGCTTAGCGGGCAGCCCCGGGGAGCTGTTTTTT.

This sequence joins TRBV13 and TRBJ1-1, with 9 bases identical to TRBD1. The CDR3 is made up of 14 amino acids. Losses at the gene ends were 5 bases for V and 1 base for J; bases not matched to a gene: 2. Germline V lookup: CDR1 PRHDT, CDR2 FYEKMQ (reference sequence). CDR3: CASSQGQGNTEAFF. CDR3 coding DNA: TGTGCCAGCAGCCAGGGACAGGGGAACACTGAAGCTTTCTTT.

The V and J genes are TRBV18 and TRBJ1-1; D is possibly TRBD1 (5 bases). The CDR3 runs 14 residues. The V gene's germline CDR1 is KGHSH and CDR2 LQKENI. V shed 3 bases and J shed 2 bases, with 10 bases lying between them. The CDR3 nucleotides read TGTGCCAGCTCACCGGGGCCCAGAAACACTGAAGCTTTCTTT. This encodes CASSPGPRNTEAFF.

V is TRBV11-2 and J is TRBJ1-3; D is unclear. The length of the CDR3 is 16 residues. Trimming shortened V by 0 bases and J by 4 bases, and 13 bases separated the two germline ends. Germline assignment: CDR1 SGHAT and CDR2 FQNNGV. In DNA, the CDR3 is TGTGCCAGCAGCTTAGATGAGGGCGCGGCGGGAAACACCATATATTTT. Protein sequence: CASSLDEGAAGNTIYF. Full variable domain (remainder filled in from reference TRBV11-2 and TRBJ1-3): EAGVAQSPRYKIIEKRQSVAFWCNPISGHATLYWYQQILGQGPKLLIQFQNNGVVDDSQLPKDRFSAERLKGVDSTLKIQPAKLEDSAVYLCASSLDEGAAGNTIYFGEGSWLTVV.

The V call is TRBV12-3 or TRBV12-4, the J call TRBJ1-1, with D maybe TRBD1 (6 bases). V lost 5 bases and J lost 12, with 13 bases in between. The CDR3 length is 11 residues. The CDR3 spells CASSGRRGTFF. In nucleotides, the CDR3 is TGTGCCAGCAGTGGGCGCAGGGGAACTTTCTTT.

V gene TRBV30 combines with J gene TRBJ1-1; 7 bases line up with TRBD1. The CDR3 spans 14 residues. CDR1 and CDR2 from the germline V gene are GTSNPN and SVGIG (reference sequence). V was clipped by 7 bases and J by 0 bases; unmatched bases: 8. CDR3 residues: CALIGTAMNTEAFF. The CDR3 bases are TGTGCCTTAATAGGGACAGCAATGAACACTGAAGCTTTCTTT. Drawing the rest from reference TRBV30 and TRBJ1-1, the complete variable domain is SQTIHQWPATLVQPVGSPLSLECTVEGTSNPNLYWYRQAAGRGLQLLFYSVGIGQISSEVPQNLSASRPQDRQFILSSKKLLLSDSGFYLCALIGTAMNTEAFFGQGTRLTVV.

This clone occurred many times. V and J are TRBV5-6 and TRBJ2-7; D unclear. This CDR3 contains 13 residues. Germline assignment: CDR1 SGHDT and CDR2 YYEEEE. V was clipped by 4 bases and J by 2 bases, with 10 bases between them. The CDR3 loop reads CASSPQRAYEQYF. In DNA, the CDR3 is TGTGCCAGCAGCCCACAGAGAGCCTACGAGCAGTACTTC.

This chain uses TRBV29-1 with TRBJ1-1, with no clear D. The V end was cut by 4 bases, the J end by 1 base, with 10 bases between. The CDR3 is made up of 13 amino acids. Germline V gene sequence: CDR1 SQVTM, CDR2 ANQGSEA. CDR3 amino acids: CSVAIAQNTEAFF. The CDR3 bases are TGCAGCGTTGCAATTGCGCAGAACACTGAAGCTTTCTTT.